This T cell receptor (beta chain) came from a study of blood T cell repertoires in COVID-19. As for the study in general: Cohort 3 donors were reported recovered after two negative PCRs, clearance, or symptom resolution. Nucleic acid was either cDNA or gDNA, and it came from T cells, B-cell-depleted T cells, or PBMCs.

The study drew participants aged roughly 18 to 89 years from about two dozen US areas. In its sample, this clone was seen once. Methods used by the authors: Amplification of reference gene primers was used by the study to estimate nucleated cell counts. Using immunoSEQ multiplex PCR, the repertoire was profiled, and TCRdb retains in-frame clones only, with some absent. For V, J and clone size, that table is used; D and trimming come from the DNA. Of roughly 150,000 clones listed, under 90% were seen once; the top ten hold roughly 3.9%. Sample: PBMCs or T cells enriched from blood (not recorded which). The sequence came from a man aged 45-65 years in a cohort exposed to, infected with or recovered from COVID-19 (not recorded which).

The CDR3 protein is CASSEKRGIAGELFF. In DNA, the CDR3 is TGCGCCAGCAGTGAGAAGCGGGGTATCGCCGGGGAGCTGTTTTTT. This rearrangement joins TRBV10-1 to TRBJ2-2; 7 bases line up with TRBD2. In germline, CDR1 is WNHNN, CDR2 SYGVQD (reference sequence). The CDR3 runs 15 residues. Trimming cost V 2 bases and J 6 bases; bases outside gene matches: 6.